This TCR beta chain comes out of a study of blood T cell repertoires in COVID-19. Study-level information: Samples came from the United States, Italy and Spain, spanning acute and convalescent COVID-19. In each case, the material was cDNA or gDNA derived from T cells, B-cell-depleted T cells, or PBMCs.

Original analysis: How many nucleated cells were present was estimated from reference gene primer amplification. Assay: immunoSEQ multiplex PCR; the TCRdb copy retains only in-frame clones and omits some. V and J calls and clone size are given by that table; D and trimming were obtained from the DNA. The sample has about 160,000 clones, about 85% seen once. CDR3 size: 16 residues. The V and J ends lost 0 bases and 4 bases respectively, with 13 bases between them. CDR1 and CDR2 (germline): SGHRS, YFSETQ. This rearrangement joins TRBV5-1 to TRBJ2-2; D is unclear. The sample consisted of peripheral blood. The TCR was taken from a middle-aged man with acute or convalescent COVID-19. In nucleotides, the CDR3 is TGCGCCAGCAGCTTGGCCAGTTCCCCAAGCACCGGGGAGCTGTTTTTT. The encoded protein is CASSLASSPSTGELFF.